A selection of T cell receptor beta chains follows, all from one sample in a study of blood T cell repertoires in COVID-19. Generated by immunoSEQ multiplex PCR, the TCRdb table keeps only in-frame clones and is missing some. Counted here are hundreds of thousands of clones, around 89% occurring once; the ten biggest clones make up roughly 1.5%. Sequencing was performed on PBMCs or T cells enriched from blood (not recorded which). Every receptor here comes from a woman aged 18-35 years with acute COVID-19. Both conserved end residues are part of each CDR3. The order of the fields is CDR3 length, clone size, D gene, V gene, J gene, CDR3 protein, CDR3 DNA. D genes are given only for firm matches. For some rows the clone size is stated as once, few or many, or as a class when expanded; others skip it.

16	NA	TRBD2	TRBV15	TRBJ2-5	CATSRGLAGLQETQYF	TGTGCCACCAGCAGGGGACTAGCGGGTCTCCAAGAGACCCAGTACTTC
14	NA	NA	TRBV6-2/TRBV6-3	TRBJ1-2	CASSQGLSSNGYTF	TGTGCCAGCAGTCAGGGCCTCTCCAGCAATGGCTACACCTTC
14	NA	TRBD1	TRBV3-1/TRBV3-2	TRBJ2-1	CASSQEAGGRGQFF	TGTGCCAGCAGCCAAGAGGCAGGGGGCAGGGGGCAGTTCTTC
14	NA	NA	TRBV6-5	TRBJ2-7	CASSYSPASYEQYF	TGTGCCAGCAGTTATTCTCCCGCGTCTTACGAGCAGTACTTC
12	NA	TRBD1	TRBV19	TRBJ1-1	CASNQGATEAFF	TGTGCCAGTAATCAGGGGGCCACTGAAGCTTTCTTT
12	NA	NA	TRBV7-9	TRBJ2-3	CASRQGVDTQYF	TGTGCCAGCAGACAAGGGGTAGATACGCAGTATTTT
18	once	TRBD1	TRBV6-2/TRBV6-3	TRBJ2-3	CASSYGTGGSRHTDTQYF	TGTGCCAGCAGTTATGGCACAGGGGGAAGTAGGCACACAGATACGCAGTATTTT
11	NA	NA	TRBV14	TRBJ1-1	CASSQVGRAFF	TGTGCCAGCAGCCAAGTGGGCCGAGCTTTCTTT
14	NA	TRBD2	TRBV6-4	TRBJ2-3	CASSDSGSRDTQYF	TGTGCCAGCAGTGATAGCGGGAGTAGGGATACGCAGTATTTT
17	NA	NA	TRBV10-2	TRBJ2-1	CASSEARHRPPYNEQFF	TGCGCCAGCAGTGAGGCCCGACACCGACCCCCCTACAATGAGCAGTTCTTC
13	once	NA	TRBV5-5	TRBJ2-7	CASSRGGVSEQYF	TGTGCCAGCAGCAGGGGCGGGGTTTCGGAGCAGTACTTC
15	NA	TRBD2	TRBV7-9	TRBJ2-5	CASSSTSVVRETQYF	TGTGCCAGCAGCTCGACTAGCGTGGTGAGGGAGACCCAGTACTTC
16	NA	TRBD2	TRBV29-1	TRBJ2-1	CSVEDTASGSYNEQFF	TGCAGCGTTGAAGATACGGCTAGCGGGAGCTACAATGAGCAGTTCTTC
13	few	NA	TRBV6-5	TRBJ2-1	CASGILQGHEQFF	TGTGCCAGCGGGATCTTGCAGGGCCATGAGCAGTTCTTC
12	NA	TRBD1	TRBV24-1	TRBJ1-1	CATSLRTGEAFF	TGTGCCACCAGTCTCAGGACAGGTGAAGCTTTCTTT
13	few	NA	TRBV30	TRBJ1-5	CAWSRTGDQPQHF	TGTGCCTGGAGTAGGACTGGAGATCAGCCCCAGCATTTT
16	NA	NA	TRBV27	TRBJ2-1	CASSSRGVVGYNEQFF	TGTGCCAGCAGCTCCAGGGGTGTGGTAGGGTACAATGAGCAGTTCTTC
13	NA	NA	TRBV19	TRBJ1-6	CASRRADRSPLHF	TGTGCCAGTAGGCGGGCGGATCGGTCACCCCTCCACTTT
15	NA	NA	TRBV4-3	TRBJ2-7	CASSQENVRSYEQYF	TGCGCCAGCAGCCAAGAGAACGTCAGATCCTACGAGCAGTACTTC